The 9 T cell receptor beta chains in this list originate from one sample, sequenced in a study of response to subunit inactivated influenza vaccine. TCRdb used MiXCR to reprocess the RT-PCR reads, holding one entry per CDR3 protein. This sample has roughly 650,000 distinct CDR3 sequences, with about a sixth found just once. The starting material was PBMCs from blood, obtained 11 to 12 days after vaccination. These receptors came from a man in his fifties or sixties who received an inactivated influenza vaccine.

The rearrangement links TRBV20-1 to TRBJ1-1, with TRBD1 identical over 12 bases. The trim removed 5 bases at V and 0 bases at J, leaving 10 bases unmatched. The CDR3 extends over 17 amino acids. Germline CDR1 DFQATT, CDR2 SNEGSKA (reference sequence). The CDR3 is CSASQPGQGALNTEAFF. The CDR3 DNA sequence: TGCAGTGCTTCACAACCGGGACAGGGGGCTTTGAACACTGAAGCTTTCTTT.

J is TRBJ2-1 and V is TRBV11-2; 9 bases match TRBD1. The ends lost 3 bases at V and 0 bases at J; junction bases unmatched: 6. Germline CDR1 is SGHAT and CDR2 is FQNNGV. This CDR3 has 17 amino acids. The chain's CDR3 is CASSFRGQGSSYNEQFF. The CDR3 region has the DNA TGTGCCAGCAGCTTCCGCGGACAGGGGAGCTCCTACAATGAGCAGTTCTTC.

In this sample, this clonotype turned up a few times. This chain connects TRBV11-1 to TRBJ2-2, with TRBD2 as a possible D gene (6 bases). V was shortened by 1 base and J by 2 bases, with 11 bases between the two germline ends. This CDR3 comprises 16 residues. From germline, CDR1 is SGHAT and CDR2 FQDESV (reference sequence). CDR3 DNA: TGTGCCAGCAGCTTAGTGCCTAGCGTTAACACCGGGGAGCTGTTTTTT. Protein sequence: CASSLVPSVNTGELFF.

The genes are TRBV7-2 and TRBJ1-2; 7 nucleotides agree with TRBD1. Looked up from germline, CDR1 is SGHTA and CDR2 is FQGNSA. This CDR3 spans 14 amino acids. V shed 4 bases, J shed 4 bases, and the junction held 6 bases outside the gene matches. The CDR3 region is CASSYYRGSYGYTF. The CDR3 nucleotides read TGTGCCAGCAGCTACTACAGGGGAAGCTATGGCTACACCTTC.

This clonotype was seen more than once but under ten times. The rearrangement uses TRBV6-2 or TRBV6-3 and TRBJ2-7, with 12 bases matching TRBD2. The germline V gene has CDR1 MNHEY and CDR2 SVGEGT. J was trimmed by 8 bases and V by 6 bases; bases with no gene match: 11. This CDR3 is built from 15 residues. The CDR3 bases are TGTGCCAGCAGACCCGGGACTAGCGGGTTCTCTAAGCAGTACTTC. Protein sequence: CASRPGTSGFSKQYF.

This clonotype was found a few times. This chain connects TRBV5-5 to TRBJ1-4; D gene uncertain. Deletions cut 2 bases from V and 6 bases from J, with 14 bases between. The V gene's germline CDR1 is SGHKS and CDR2 YYEKEE (reference sequence). The CDR3 loop spans 15 amino acids. CDR3 region: CASSLGVNRDEKLFF. In DNA form, the CDR3 reads TGTGCCAGCAGCTTAGGAGTAAACCGGGATGAAAAACTGTTTTTT.

The table lists this clonotype with a few counts. The chain joins TRBV4-3 to TRBJ2-6; D is ambiguous. The CDR3 is made up of 18 amino acids. Trimming removed 2 bases at V and 0 bases at J, with 14 bases between. Germline lookup yields CDR1 LGHNA and CDR2 YSLEER. CDR3 in DNA: TGCGCCAGCAGCCAATTTTCGGGTGTTCCCTCTGGGGCCAACGTCCTGACTTTC. Protein sequence: CASSQFSGVPSGANVLTF.

This clonotype was picked up a small number of times. A junction end diverges from the germline sequence, so it may reflect a read error. The chain has TRBV2 and TRBJ2-2; 9 nucleotides agree with TRBD2. This CDR3 has 16 amino acids. Germline CDR1 reads SNHLY; CDR2 reads FYNNEI. The DNA of the CDR3 is TGTGTCAGCTCCGGTAGCGGGAGCCGGAACACCGGGGAGCTGTTTTTT. Protein product: CVSSGSGSRNTGELFF. Together with reference TRBV2 and TRBJ2-2, the CDR3 gives the full variable domain: EPEVTQTPSHQVTQMGQEVILRCVPISNHLYFYWYRQILGQKVEFLVSFYNNEISEKSEIFDDQFSVERPDGSNFTLKIRSTKLEDSAMYFCVSSGSGSRNTGELFFGEGSRLTVL.

The genes are TRBV2 and TRBJ2-3, with 7 bases fitting TRBD2. Germline assignment: CDR1 SNHLY and CDR2 FYNNEI. The CDR3 consists of 13 residues. The trim removed 8 bases at V and 2 bases at J, leaving 4 bases unmatched. DNA of the CDR3: TGTGCCAGCCCCGGGACTATCACAGATACGCAGTATTTT. Amino acids: CASPGTITDTQYF.